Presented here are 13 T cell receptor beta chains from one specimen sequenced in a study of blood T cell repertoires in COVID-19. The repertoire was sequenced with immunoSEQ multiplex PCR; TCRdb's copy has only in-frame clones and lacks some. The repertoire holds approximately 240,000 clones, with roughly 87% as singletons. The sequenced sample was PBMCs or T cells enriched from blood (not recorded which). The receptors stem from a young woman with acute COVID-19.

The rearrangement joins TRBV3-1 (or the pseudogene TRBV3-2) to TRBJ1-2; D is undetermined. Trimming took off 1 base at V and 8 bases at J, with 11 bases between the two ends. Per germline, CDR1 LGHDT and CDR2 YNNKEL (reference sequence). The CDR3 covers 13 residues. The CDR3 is CASSQAQMRGYTF. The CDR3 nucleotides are TGTGCCAGCAGCCAAGCACAGATGCGAGGCTACACCTTC.

CDR3 sequence: CASSGIGQGIGIEAFF. As DNA, the CDR3 is TGTGCCAGCAGTGGAATAGGACAGGGTATTGGAATTGAAGCTTTCTTT. The rearrangement uses TRBV3-1 (or the pseudogene TRBV3-2) and TRBJ1-1; 8 bases match TRBD1. V dropped 6 bases and J dropped 7; count of bases not matched to a gene: 16. Looked up from germline, CDR1 is LGHDT and CDR2 is YNNKEL (reference sequence). This CDR3 has 16 amino acids.

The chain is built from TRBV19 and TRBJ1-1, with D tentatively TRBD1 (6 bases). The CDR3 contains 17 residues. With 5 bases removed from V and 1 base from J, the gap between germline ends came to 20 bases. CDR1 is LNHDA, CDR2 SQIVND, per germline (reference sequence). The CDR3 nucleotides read TGTGCCAGTAGTTTCCGGATCTACAGGGCCGAGAACACTGAAGCTTTCTTT. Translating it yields CASSFRIYRAENTEAFF.

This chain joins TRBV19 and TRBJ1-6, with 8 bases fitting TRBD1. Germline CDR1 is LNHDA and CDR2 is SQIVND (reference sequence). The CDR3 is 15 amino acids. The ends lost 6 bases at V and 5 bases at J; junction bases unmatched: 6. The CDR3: CASSAGQGNNSPLHF. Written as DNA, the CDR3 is TGTGCCAGTAGCGCCGGACAGGGAAATAATTCACCCCTCCACTTT.

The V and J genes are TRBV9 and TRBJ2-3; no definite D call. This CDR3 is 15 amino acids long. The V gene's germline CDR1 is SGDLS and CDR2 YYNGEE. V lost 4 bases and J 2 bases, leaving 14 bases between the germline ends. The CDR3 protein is CASSSSTSATDTQYF. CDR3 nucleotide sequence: TGTGCCAGCAGCTCCTCGACATCAGCCACAGATACGCAGTATTTT. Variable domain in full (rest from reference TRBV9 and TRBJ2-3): DSGVTQTPKHLITATGQRVTLRCSPRSGDLSVYWYQQSLDQGLQFLIQYYNGEERAKGNILERFSAQQFPDLHSELNLSSLELGDSALYFCASSSSTSATDTQYFGPGTRLTVL.

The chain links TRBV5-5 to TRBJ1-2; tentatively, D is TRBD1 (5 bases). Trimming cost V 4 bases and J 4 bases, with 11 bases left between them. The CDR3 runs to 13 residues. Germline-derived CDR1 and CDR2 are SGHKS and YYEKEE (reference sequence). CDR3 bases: TGTGCCAGCAGCGAGGCAGGGATCTATGGCTACACCTTC. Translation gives CASSEAGIYGYTF.

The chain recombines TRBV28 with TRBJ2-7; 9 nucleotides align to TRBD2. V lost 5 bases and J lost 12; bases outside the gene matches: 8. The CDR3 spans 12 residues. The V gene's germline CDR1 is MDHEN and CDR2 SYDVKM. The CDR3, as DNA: TGTGCCAGCAGTCTCCGGACTAGCGACGTGTACTTC. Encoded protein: CASSLRTSDVYF.

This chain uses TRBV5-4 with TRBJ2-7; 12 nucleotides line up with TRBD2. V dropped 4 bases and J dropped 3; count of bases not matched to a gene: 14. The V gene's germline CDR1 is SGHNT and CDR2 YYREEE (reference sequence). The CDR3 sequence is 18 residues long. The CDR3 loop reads CASSAGLAGPKQIYEQYF. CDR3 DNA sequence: TGTGCCAGCAGCGCCGGACTAGCGGGACCTAAGCAGATCTACGAGCAGTACTTC.

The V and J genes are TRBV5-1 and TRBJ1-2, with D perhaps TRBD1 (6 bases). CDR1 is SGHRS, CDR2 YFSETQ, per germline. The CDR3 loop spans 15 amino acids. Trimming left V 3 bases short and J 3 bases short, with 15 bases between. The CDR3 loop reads CASSSEDSRDYGYTF. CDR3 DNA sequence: TGCGCCAGCAGCTCAGAGGACAGCCGGGACTATGGCTACACCTTC.

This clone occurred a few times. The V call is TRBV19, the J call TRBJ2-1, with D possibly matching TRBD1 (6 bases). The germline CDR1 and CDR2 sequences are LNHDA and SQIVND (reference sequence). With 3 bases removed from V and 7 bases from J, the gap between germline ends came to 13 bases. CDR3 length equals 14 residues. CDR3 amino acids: CASSIGQGLNEQFF. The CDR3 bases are TGTGCCAGTAGTATTGGCCAGGGGTTGAATGAGCAGTTCTTC.

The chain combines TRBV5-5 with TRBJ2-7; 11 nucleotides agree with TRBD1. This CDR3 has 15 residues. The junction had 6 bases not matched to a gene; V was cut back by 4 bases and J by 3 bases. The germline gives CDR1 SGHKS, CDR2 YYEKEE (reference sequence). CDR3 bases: TGTGCCAGCAGCCCTCGGGGACAGGGGGTCTACGAGCAGTACTTC. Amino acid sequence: CASSPRGQGVYEQYF.

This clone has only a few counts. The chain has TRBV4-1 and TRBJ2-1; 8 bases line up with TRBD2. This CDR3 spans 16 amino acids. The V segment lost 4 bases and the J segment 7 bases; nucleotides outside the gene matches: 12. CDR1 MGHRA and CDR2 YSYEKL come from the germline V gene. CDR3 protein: CASSPLGRGGGNEQFF. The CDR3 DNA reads TGCGCCAGCAGCCCCCTAGGTCGGGGGGGCGGGAATGAGCAGTTCTTC.

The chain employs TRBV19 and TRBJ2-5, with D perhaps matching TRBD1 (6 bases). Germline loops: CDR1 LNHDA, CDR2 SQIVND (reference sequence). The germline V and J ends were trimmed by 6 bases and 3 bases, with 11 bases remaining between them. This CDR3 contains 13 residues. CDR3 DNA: TGTGCCAGTAGCGACAGGCAGAAAGAGACCCAGTACTTC. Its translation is CASSDRQKETQYF.